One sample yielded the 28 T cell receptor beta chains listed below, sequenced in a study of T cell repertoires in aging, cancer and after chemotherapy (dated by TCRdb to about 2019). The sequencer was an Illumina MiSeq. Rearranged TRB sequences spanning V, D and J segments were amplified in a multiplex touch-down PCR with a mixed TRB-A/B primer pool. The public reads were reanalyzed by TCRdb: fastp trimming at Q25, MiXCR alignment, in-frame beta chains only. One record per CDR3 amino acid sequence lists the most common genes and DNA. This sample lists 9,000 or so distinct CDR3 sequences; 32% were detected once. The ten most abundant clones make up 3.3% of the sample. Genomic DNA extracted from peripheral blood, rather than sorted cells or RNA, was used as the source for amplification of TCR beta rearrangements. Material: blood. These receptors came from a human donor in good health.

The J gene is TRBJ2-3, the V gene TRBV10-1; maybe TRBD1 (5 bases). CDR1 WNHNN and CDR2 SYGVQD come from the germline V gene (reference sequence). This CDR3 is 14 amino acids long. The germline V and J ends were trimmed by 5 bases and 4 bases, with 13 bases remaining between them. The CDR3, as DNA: TGCGCCAGCAGTCCGCCTACAGGACCAGATACGCAGTATTTT. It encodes CASSPPTGPDTQYF.

In DNA, the CDR3 is TGTGCCAGCAGGCCGGGACAGGGATTTGGCGGCTACACCTTC. It encodes CASRPGQGFGGYTF. The V gene is TRBV27, the J gene TRBJ1-2, with 9 bases fitting TRBD1. From germline, CDR1 is MNHEY and CDR2 SMNVEV (reference sequence). Trimming cost V 6 bases and J 8 bases; bases outside gene matches: 10. This CDR3 is 14 amino acids long.

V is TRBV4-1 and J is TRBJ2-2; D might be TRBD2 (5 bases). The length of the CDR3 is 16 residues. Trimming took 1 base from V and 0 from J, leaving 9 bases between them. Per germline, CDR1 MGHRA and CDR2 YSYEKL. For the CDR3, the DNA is TGCGCCAGCAGCCAAGGAGAGGGTGCGAACACCGGGGAGCTGTTTTTT. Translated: CASSQGEGANTGELFF.

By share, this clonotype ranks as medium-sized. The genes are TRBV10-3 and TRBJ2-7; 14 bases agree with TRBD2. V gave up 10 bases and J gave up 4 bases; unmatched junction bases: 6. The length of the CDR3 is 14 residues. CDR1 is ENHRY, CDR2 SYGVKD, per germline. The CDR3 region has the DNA TGTGCCACCGGACTAGCGGGAGGTGCATACGAGCAGTACTTC. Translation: CATGLAGGAYEQYF.

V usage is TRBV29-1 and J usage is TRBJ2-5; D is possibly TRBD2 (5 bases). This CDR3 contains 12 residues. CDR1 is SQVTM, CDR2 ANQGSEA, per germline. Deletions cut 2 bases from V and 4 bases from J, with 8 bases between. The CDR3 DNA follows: TGCAGCGTTGAAAAAGGAGGAGAGACCCAGTACTTC. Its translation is CSVEKGGETQYF.

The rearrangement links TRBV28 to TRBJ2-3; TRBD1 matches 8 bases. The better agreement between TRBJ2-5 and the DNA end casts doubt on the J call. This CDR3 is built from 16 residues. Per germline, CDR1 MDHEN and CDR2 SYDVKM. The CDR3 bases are TGTGCCAGCAGTTTAAGGTCCTACAGGGGGCAAGAGACCCAGTACTTC. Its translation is CASSLRSYRGQETQYF.

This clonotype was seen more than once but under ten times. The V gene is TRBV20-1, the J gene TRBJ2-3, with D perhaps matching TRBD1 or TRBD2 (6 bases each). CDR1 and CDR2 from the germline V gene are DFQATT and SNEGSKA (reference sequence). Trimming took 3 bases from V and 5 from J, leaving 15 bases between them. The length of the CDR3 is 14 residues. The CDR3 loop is CSARDTGAGDTQYF. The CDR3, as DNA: TGCAGTGCTAGGGATACGGGGGCAGGAGATACGCAGTATTTT.

CDR3: CASKDIGGYEQYF. CDR3 sequence (DNA): TGTGCCAGCAAGGACATCGGGGGATACGAGCAGTACTTC. The chain is built from TRBV27 and TRBJ2-7, with D possibly being TRBD2 (6 bases). There are 13 residues in the CDR3. Per the germline V gene, CDR1 is MNHEY and CDR2 is SMNVEV (reference sequence). V lost 7 bases and J 4 bases, leaving 14 bases between the germline ends.

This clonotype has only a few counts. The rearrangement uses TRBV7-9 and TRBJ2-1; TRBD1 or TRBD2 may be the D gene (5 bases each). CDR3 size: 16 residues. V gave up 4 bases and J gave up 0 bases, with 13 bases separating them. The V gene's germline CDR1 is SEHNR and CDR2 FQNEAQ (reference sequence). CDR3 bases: TGTGCCAGCAGCTGGGACGCCGACCCCTCCTACAATGAGCAGTTCTTC. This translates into CASSWDADPSYNEQFF.

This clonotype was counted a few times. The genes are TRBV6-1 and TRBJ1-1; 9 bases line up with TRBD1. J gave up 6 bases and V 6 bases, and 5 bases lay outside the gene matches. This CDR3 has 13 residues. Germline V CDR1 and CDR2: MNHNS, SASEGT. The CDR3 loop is CASSPQGAAEAFF. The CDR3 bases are TGTGCCAGCAGCCCACAGGGGGCAGCTGAAGCTTTCTTT.

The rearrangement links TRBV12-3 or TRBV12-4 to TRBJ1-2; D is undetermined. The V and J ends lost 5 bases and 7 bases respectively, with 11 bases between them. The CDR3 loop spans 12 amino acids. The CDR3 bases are TGTGCCAGCAGTGAAGGCGGCTTTGGCTACACCTTC. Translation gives CASSEGGFGYTF.

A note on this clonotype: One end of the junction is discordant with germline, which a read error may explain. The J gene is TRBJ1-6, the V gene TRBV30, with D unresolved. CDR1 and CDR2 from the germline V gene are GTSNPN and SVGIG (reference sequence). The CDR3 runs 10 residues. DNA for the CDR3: TGTGCTGGGGAATCTTCACACCTCCACTTT. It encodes CAGESSHLHF.

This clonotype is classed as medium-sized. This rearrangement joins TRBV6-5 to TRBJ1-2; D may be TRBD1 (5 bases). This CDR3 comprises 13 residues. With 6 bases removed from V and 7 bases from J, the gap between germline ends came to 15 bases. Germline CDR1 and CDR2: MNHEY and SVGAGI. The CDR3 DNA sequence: TGTGCCAGCAGCCTAAGGGGAAGGGGTGGCTACACCTTC. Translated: CASSLRGRGGYTF.

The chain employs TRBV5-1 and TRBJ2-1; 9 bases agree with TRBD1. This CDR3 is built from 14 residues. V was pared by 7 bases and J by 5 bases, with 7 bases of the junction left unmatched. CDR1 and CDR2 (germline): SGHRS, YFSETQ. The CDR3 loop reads CASERTGDNNEQFF. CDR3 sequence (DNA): TGCGCCAGCGAGCGGACAGGGGACAACAATGAGCAGTTCTTC. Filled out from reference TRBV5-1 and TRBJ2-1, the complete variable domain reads KAGVTQTPRYLIKTRGQQVTLSCSPISGHRSVSWYQQTPGQGLQFLFEYFSETQRNKGNFPGRFSGRQFSNSRSEMNVSTLELGDSALYLCASERTGDNNEQFFGPGTRLTVL.

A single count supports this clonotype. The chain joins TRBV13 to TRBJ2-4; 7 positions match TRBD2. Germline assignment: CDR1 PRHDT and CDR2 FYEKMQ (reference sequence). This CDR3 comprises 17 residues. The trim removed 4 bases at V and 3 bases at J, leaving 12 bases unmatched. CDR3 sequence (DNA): TGTGCCAGCAGCTCTTGGATCCCTAGCGGACTCAAAAACATTCAGTACTTC. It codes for CASSSWIPSGLKNIQYF.

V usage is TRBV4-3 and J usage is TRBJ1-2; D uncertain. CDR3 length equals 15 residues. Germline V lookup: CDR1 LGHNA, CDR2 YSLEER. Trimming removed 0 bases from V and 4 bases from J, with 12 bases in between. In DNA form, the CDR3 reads TGCGCCAGCAGCCAAGATATTCAGAACTCCTATGGCTACACCTTC. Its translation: CASSQDIQNSYGYTF.

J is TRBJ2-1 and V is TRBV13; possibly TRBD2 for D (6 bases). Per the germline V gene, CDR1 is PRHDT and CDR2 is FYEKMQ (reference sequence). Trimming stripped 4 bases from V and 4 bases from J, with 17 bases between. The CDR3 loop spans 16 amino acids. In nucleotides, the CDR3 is TGTGCCAGCAGCTCGCCCTCCACAGGAGGGTACAATGAGCAGTTCTTC. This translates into CASSSPSTGGYNEQFF.

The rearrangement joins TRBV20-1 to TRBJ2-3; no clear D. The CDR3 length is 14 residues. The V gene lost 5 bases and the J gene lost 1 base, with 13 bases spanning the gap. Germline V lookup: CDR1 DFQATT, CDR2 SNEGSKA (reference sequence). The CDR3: CSASGQSGTDTQYF. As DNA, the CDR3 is TGCAGTGCTTCTGGCCAAAGCGGCACAGATACGCAGTATTTT.

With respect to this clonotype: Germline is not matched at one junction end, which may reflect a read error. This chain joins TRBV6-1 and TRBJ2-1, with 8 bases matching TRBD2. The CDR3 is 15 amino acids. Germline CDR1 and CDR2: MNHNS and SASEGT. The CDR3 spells CASSELAGSYDEQFF. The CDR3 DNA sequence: TGTGCCAGCAGTGAACTAGCGGGCTCCTACGATGAGCAGTTCTTC.

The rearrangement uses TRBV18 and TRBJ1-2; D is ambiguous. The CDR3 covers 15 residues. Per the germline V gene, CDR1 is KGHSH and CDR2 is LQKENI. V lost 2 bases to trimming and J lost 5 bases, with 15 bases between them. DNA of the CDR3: TGTGCCAGCTCACCATATGTCGGCACCGAATATGGCTACACCTTC. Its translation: CASSPYVGTEYGYTF.

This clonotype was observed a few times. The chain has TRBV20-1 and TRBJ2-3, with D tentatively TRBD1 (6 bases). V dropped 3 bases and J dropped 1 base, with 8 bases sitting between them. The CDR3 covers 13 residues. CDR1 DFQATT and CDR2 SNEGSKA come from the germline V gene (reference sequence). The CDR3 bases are TGCAGTGCTAGTGGGGGCGGCACAGATACGCAGTATTTT. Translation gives CSASGGGTDTQYF.

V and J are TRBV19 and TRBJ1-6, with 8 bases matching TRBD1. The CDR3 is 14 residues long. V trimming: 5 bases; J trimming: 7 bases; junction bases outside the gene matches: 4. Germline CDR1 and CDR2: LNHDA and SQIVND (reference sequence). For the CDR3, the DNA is TGTGCCAGTAGTGCCTCAGGGGGCAATTCACCCCTCCACTTT. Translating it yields CASSASGGNSPLHF.

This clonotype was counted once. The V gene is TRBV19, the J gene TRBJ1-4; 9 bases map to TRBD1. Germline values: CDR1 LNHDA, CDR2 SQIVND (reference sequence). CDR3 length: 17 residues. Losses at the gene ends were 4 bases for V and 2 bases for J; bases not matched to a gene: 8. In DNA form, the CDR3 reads TGTGCCAGTAGTACCATACAGGGGGCGCGGACTAATGAAAAACTGTTTTTT. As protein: CASSTIQGARTNEKLFF.

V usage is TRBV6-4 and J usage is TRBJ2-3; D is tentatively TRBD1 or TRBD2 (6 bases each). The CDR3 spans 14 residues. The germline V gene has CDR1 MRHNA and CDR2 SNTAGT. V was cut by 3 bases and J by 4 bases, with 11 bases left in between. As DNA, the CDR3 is TGTGCCAGCAGTGAGGGGGCTAGCGCAGATACGCAGTATTTT. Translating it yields CASSEGASADTQYF.

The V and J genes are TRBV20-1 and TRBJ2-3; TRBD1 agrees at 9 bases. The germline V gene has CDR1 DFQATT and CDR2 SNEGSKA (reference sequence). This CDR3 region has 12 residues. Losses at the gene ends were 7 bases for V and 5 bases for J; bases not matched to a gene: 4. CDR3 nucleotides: TGCAGTGTTCTGACAGGGGGAGATACGCAGTATTTT. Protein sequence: CSVLTGGDTQYF.

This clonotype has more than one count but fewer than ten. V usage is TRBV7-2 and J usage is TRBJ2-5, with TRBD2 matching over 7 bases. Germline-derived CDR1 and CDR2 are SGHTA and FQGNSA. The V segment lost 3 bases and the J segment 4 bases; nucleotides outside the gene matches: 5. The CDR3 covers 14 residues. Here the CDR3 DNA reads TGTGCCAGCAGCTTTAACCCGGGGGGAGAGACCCAGTACTTC. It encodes CASSFNPGGETQYF.

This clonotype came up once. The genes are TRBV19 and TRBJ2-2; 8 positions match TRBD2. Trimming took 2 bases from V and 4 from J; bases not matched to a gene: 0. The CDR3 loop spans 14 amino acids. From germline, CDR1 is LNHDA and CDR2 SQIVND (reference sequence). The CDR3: CASSIRGGTGELFF. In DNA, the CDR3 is TGTGCCAGTAGTATACGGGGGGGCACCGGGGAGCTGTTTTTT.

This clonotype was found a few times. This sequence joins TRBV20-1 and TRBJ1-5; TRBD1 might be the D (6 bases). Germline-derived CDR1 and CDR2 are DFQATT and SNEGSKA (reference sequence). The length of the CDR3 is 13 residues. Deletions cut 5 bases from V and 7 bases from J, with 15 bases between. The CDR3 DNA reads TGCAGTGCTTCACAGGGATTCGGGCAGCCCCAGCATTTT. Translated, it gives CSASQGFGQPQHF.